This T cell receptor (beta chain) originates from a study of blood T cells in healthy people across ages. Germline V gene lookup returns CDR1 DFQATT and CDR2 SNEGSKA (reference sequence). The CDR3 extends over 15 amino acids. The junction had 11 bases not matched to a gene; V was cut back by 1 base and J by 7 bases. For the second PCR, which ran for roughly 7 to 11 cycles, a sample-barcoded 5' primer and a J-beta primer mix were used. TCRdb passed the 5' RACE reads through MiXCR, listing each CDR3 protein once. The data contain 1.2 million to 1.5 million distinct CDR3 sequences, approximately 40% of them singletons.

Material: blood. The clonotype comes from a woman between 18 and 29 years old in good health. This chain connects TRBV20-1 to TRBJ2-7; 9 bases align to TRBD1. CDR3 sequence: CSARVAGQGHNEQYF. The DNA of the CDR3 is TGCAGTGCTAGAGTCGCGGGACAGGGCCATAATGAGCAGTACTTC.